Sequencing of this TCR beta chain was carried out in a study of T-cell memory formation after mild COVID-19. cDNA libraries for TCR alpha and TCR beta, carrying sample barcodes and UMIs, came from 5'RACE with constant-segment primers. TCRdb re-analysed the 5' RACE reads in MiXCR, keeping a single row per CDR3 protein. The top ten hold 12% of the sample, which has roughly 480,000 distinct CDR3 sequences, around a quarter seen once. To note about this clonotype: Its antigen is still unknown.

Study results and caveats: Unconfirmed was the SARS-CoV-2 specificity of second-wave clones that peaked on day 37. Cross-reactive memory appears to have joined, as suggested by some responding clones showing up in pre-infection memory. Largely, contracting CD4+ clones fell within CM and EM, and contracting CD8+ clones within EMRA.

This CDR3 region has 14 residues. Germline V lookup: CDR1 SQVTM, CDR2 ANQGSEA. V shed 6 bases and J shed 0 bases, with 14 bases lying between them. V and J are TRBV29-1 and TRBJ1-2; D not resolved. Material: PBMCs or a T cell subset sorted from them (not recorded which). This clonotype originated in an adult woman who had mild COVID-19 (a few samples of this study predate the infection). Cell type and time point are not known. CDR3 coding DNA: TGCAGCGTCGCCGGGATAAACTCTAACTATGGCTACACCTTC. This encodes CSVAGINSNYGYTF.